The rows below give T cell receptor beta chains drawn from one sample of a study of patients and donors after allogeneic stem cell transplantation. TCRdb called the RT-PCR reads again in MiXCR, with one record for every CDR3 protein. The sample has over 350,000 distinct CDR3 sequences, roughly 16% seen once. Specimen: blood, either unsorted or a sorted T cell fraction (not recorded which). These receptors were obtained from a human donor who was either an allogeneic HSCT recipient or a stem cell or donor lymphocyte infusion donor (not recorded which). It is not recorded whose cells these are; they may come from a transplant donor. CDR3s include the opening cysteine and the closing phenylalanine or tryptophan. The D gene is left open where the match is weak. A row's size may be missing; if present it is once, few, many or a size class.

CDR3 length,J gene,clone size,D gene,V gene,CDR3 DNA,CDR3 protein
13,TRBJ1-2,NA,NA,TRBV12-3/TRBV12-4,TGTGCCAGCAGTTTGGGTCCCCACAGGGAGGACACCTTC,CASSLGPHREDTF
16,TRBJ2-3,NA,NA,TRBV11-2,TGTGCCAGCAGCTTATTCGCCCGGAGGGGACGGGATACGCAGTATTTT,CASSLFARRGRDTQYF
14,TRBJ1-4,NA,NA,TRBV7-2,TGTGCCAGCAGCTTAACAGGAAGGCGTGAAAAACTGTTTTTT,CASSLTGRREKLFF
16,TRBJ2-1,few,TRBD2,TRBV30,TGTGCCTGGAGTGTATCGCTAGCGGGAGGGCCATCGGAGCAGTTCTTC,CAWSVSLAGGPSEQFF
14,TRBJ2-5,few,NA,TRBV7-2,TGTGCCAGCAGCTTAGATCCAGGGAAGGAGACCCAGTACTTC,CASSLDPGKETQYF
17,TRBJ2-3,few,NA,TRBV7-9,TGTGCCAGCAGCTTACATGGGCGGCCGCCCACACAGGATACGCAGTATTTT,CASSLHGRPPTQDTQYF
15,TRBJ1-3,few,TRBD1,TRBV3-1,TGTGCCAGCACCCAGGGACAGGGCGATGGAAACACCATATATTTT,CASTQGQGDGNTIYF
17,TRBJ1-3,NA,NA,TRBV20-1,TGCAGTGCTAGAGATTTAAAGTCCCTGCGCTCTGGAAACACCATATATTTT,CSARDLKSLRSGNTIYF
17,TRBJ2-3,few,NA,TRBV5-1,TGCGCCAGCAGCTCCAAGAATACAGTATCTAGCACAGATACGCAGTATTTT,CASSSKNTVSSTDTQYF
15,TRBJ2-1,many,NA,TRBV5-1,TGCGCCAGCAGCCGAATAGGAGGGGGGAACAATGAGCAGTTCTTC,CASSRIGGGNNEQFF
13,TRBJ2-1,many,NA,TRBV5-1,TGCGCCAGCAGCTTGGGTGGAGCCAATGAGCAGTTCTTC,CASSLGGANEQFF
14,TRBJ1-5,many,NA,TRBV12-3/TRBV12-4,TGTGCCAGCAGTTTGAGGGCACGAAATCAGCCCCAGCATTTT,CASSLRARNQPQHF
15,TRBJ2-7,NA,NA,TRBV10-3,TGTGCCATCAGTGAGTCGGCTGGGGAAAGCGACGAGCAGTACTTC,CAISESAGESDEQYF
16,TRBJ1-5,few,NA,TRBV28,TGTGCCAGCACCCTGGGGGCAGGGAATAGCAATCAGCCCCAGCATTTT,CASTLGAGNSNQPQHF
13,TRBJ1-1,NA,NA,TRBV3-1,TGTGCCAGCAGCCAAGATATTGACACTGAAGCTTTCTTT,CASSQDIDTEAFF
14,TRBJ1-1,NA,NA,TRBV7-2,TGTGCCAGCAGCATTAACAGAAGGGGCACTGAAGCTTTCTTT,CASSINRRGTEAFF
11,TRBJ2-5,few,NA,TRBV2,TGTGCCAGCGGGAGACGGGAGACCCAGTACTTC,CASGRRETQYF
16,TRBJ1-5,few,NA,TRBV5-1,TGCGCCAGCAGCTTGGGTACAGGGAAGGGCGGACAGCCCCAGCATTTT,CASSLGTGKGGQPQHF
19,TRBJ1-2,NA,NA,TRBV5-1,TGCGCCAGCAGCTCGACCTCATTTTTAACAGCGGAAAGAAACTATGGCTACACCTTC,CASSSTSFLTAERNYGYTF
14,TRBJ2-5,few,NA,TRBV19,TGTGCCAGTAGTATGGGGAGACGACAAGAGACCCAGTACTTC,CASSMGRRQETQYF
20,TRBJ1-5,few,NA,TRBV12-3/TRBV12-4,TGTGCCAGCAGTTTATCCCCCCAGAAAATAGCTAGATTGGGTAATCAGCCCCAGCATTTT,CASSLSPQKIARLGNQPQHF
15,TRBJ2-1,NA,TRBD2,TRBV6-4,TGTGCCAGCAGTGACTGGGCTAGCGGGTACAATGAGCAGTTCTTC,CASSDWASGYNEQFF
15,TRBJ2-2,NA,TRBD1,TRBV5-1,TGCGCCAGCACTGGACAGGGGGCCCTCACCGGGGAGCTGTTTTTT,CASTGQGALTGELFF
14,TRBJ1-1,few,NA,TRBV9,TGTGCCAGCAGCGTTACGGCCTTGAACACTGAAGCTTTCTTT,CASSVTALNTEAFF
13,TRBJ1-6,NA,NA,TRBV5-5,TGTGCCAGCAGCACAGAAATATCTTCACCCCTCCACTTT,CASSTEISSPLHF
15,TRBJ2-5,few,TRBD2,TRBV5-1,TGCGCCAGCAGCCGGGACCTAGCGGGACATGAGACCCAGTACTTC,CASSRDLAGHETQYF
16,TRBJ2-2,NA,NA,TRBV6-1,TGTGCCAGCACTCCAGGGTCGGTCTCGAACACCGGGGAGCTGTTTTTT,CASTPGSVSNTGELFF
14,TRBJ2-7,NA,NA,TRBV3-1,TGTGCCAGCAGCCAAGATAGGATTACCTACGAGCAGTACTTC,CASSQDRITYEQYF
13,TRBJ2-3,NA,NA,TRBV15,TGTGCCACCAGCATCGCTGGCCCAGATACGCAGTATTTT,CATSIAGPDTQYF
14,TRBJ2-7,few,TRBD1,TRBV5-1,TGCGCCAGCAGCCGGGACAGGGAAGAAAGCGAGCAGTACTTC,CASSRDREESEQYF
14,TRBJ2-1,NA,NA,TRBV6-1,TGTGCCAGCAACGTCGGCGGGAAATACAATGAGCAGTTCTTC,CASNVGGKYNEQFF
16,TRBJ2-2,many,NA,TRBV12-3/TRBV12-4,TGTGCCACCAAGGCCTTGGGCGGGGCGAACACCGGGGAGCTGTTTTTT,CATKALGGANTGELFF
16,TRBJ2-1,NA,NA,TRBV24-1,TGTGCCACCAGTGATTTTGGCGGAGGACAGCACAATGAGCAGTTCTTC,CATSDFGGGQHNEQFF
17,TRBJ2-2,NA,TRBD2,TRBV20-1,TGCAGTGCTACGGGACTAGCGGGAGGGCCGCACACCGGGGAGCTGTTTTTT,CSATGLAGGPHTGELFF
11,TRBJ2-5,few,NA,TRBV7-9,TGTGCCAGCGCAGAGGGAGAGACCCAGTACTTC,CASAEGETQYF
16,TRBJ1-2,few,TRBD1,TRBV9,TGTGCCAGCAGCGAGATCTTGACAGGGCCGATATATGGCTACACCTTC,CASSEILTGPIYGYTF
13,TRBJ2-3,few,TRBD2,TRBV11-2,TGTGCCAGCAGCACCAAGGTCGGACTAGCGGGTTATTTT,CASSTKVGLAGYF
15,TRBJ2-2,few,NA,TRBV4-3,TGCGCCAGCAGCCAAGAACGGAGGCCCACCGGGGAGCTGTTTTTT,CASSQERRPTGELFF
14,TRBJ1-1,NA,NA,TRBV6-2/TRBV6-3,TGTGCCAGCACAAGACAGAGCCTGAACACTGAAGCTTTCTTT,CASTRQSLNTEAFF
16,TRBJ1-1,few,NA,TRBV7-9,TGTGCCAGCAGCTTAGCGGGCCGGGGGCCGAACACTGAAGCTTTCTTT,CASSLAGRGPNTEAFF
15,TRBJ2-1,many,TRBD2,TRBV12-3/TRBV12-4,TGTGCCAGCAGTCGGACTAGCGGGGGGTACAATGAGCAGTTCTTC,CASSRTSGGYNEQFF
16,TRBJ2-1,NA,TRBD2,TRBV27,TGTGCCAGCAGTTTAGAAGGACTAGCGGGATTAAATGAGCAGTTCTTC,CASSLEGLAGLNEQFF
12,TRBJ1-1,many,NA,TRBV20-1,TGCAGTGCTCGGACAGAGAACACTGAAGCTTTCTTT,CSARTENTEAFF
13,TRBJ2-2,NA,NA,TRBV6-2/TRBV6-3,TGTGCCAGCAATCAGGGGCAAACCGGGGAGCTGTTTTTT,CASNQGQTGELFF
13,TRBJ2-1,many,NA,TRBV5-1,TGCGCCAGCAGCAACGACTTAGCCTATGAGCAGTTCTTC,CASSNDLAYEQFF
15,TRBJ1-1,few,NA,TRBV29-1,TGCAGCGCTACCCCTCTGGCCAGATCTAACACTGAAGCTTTCTTT,CSATPLARSNTEAFF
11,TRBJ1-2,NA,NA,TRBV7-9,TGTGCCAGCAGCGCAGGGTTTGGCTACACCTTC,CASSAGFGYTF
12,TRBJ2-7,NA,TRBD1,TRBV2,TGTGCCAGCACCGGGACAGCCCTCGAGCAGTACTTC,CASTGTALEQYF
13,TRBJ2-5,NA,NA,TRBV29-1,TGCAGCGCTAAAAGGGGGGTGGGAGAGACCCAGTACTTC,CSAKRGVGETQYF
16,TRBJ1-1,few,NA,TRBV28,TGTGCCAGCAGTTTCGTGGGCGAGACGGATAACACTGAAGCTTTCTTT,CASSFVGETDNTEAFF
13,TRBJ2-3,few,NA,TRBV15,TGTGCCACCAGCAGACTCCGAACAGATACGCAGTATTTT,CATSRLRTDTQYF
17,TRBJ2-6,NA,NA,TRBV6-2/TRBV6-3,TGTGCCAGCAGTTCGCGTGTTGCTACTCTGGGGGCCAACGTCCTGACTTTC,CASSSRVATLGANVLTF
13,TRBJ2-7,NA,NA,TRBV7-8,TGTGCCAGCAGCTTCGCCAAGCAGCACGAGCAGTACTTC,CASSFAKQHEQYF
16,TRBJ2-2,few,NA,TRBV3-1,TGTGCCAGCAGCCAAGATCCGTGGGCGTCCCACGGGGAGCTGTTTTTT,CASSQDPWASHGELFF
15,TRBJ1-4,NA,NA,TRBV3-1,TGTGCCAGCAGCGACCAGACAGCCATCTTTGAAAAACTGTTTTTT,CASSDQTAIFEKLFF
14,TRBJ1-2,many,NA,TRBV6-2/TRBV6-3,TGTGCCAGCAGTTACTCGAGGCAGGTCTATGGCTACACCTTC,CASSYSRQVYGYTF
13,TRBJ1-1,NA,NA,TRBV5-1,TGCGCCAGCAAAAATGGAAGAGACACTGAAGCTTTCTTT,CASKNGRDTEAFF
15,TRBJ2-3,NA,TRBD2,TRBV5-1,TGCGCCAGCAGCTTAAGGACTAGAGTCACAGATACGCAGTATTTT,CASSLRTRVTDTQYF
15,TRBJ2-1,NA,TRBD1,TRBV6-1,TGTGCCAGCAGCCCGACAGGGGTTATCTACAATGAGCAGTTCTTC,CASSPTGVIYNEQFF